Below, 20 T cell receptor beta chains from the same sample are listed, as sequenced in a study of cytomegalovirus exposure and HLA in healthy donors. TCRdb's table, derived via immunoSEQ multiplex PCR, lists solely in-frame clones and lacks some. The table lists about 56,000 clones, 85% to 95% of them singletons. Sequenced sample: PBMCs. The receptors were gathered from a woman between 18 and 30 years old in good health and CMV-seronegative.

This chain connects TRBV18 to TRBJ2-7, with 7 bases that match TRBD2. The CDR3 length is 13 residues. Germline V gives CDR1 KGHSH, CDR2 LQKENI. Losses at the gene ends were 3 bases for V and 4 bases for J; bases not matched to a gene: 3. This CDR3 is CASSPAGGYEQYF. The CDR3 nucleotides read TGTGCCAGCTCACCCGCCGGGGGGTACGAGCAGTACTTC.

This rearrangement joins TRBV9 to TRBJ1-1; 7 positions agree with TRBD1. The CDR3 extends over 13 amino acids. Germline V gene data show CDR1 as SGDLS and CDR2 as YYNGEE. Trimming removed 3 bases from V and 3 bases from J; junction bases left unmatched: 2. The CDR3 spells CASSARGDTEAFF. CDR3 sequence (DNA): TGTGCCAGCAGCGCCAGGGGGGACACTGAAGCTTTCTTT.

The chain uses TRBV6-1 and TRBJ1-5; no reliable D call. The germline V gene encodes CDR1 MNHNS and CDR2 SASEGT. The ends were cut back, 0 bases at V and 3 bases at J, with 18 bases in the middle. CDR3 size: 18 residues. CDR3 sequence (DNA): TGTGCCAGCAGTGAAGCGCTAGGAGGTGTTATGAACAATCAGCCCCAGCATTTT. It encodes CASSEALGGVMNNQPQHF.

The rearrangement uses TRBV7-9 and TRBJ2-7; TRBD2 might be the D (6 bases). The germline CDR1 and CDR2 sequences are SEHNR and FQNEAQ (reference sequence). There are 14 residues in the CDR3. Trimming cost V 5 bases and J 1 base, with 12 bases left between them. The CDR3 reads CASSRGTDSYEQYF. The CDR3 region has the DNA TGTGCCAGCAGCCGAGGGACTGATTCCTACGAGCAGTACTTC.

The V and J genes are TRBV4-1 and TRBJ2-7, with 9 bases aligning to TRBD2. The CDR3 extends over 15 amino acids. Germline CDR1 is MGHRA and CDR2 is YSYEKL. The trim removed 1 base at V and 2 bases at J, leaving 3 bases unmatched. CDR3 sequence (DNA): TGCGCCAGCAGCCAAGTGGGCGGGGGGGCCTACGAGCAGTACTTC. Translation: CASSQVGGGAYEQYF.

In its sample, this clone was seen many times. CDR3 nucleotide sequence: TGTGCCAGCAGCCCTACGACAGAGGCCACAGATACGCAGTATTTT. Protein product: CASSPTTEATDTQYF. V is TRBV4-2 and J is TRBJ2-3; D possibly corresponds to TRBD1 (5 bases). Trimming took off 4 bases at V and 2 bases at J, with 13 bases between the two ends. The germline V gene has CDR1 LGHNA and CDR2 YNFKEQ. The CDR3 covers 15 residues.

The CDR3 coding sequence is TGTGCCAGCAGCTTGAATGTAGTGGGGGCCGAGCAGTTCTTC. Translated: CASSLNVVGAEQFF. This chain uses TRBV5-4 with TRBJ2-1, with D possibly being TRBD1 (6 bases). This CDR3 spans 14 amino acids. V lost 1 base and J lost 10, with 15 bases in between. Per the germline V gene, CDR1 is SGHNT and CDR2 is YYREEE (reference sequence).

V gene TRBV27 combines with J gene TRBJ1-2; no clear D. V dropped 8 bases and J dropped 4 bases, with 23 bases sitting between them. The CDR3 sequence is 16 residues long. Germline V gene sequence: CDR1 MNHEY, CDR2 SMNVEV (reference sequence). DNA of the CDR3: TGTGCCAGCCGTATTCGGGAGGCAGAGTCCTCCTATGGCTACACCTTC. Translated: CASRIREAESSYGYTF.

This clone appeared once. CDR3 coding DNA: TGTGCCAGCAGTTACTTCGGGTCCCTGAACACTGAAGCTTTCTTT. It encodes CASSYFGSLNTEAFF. The chain is built from TRBV6-5 and TRBJ1-1, with D hard to call. Germline CDR1 is MNHEY and CDR2 is SVGAGI. V was trimmed by 1 base and J by 0 bases, leaving 9 bases between them. The CDR3 is made up of 15 amino acids.

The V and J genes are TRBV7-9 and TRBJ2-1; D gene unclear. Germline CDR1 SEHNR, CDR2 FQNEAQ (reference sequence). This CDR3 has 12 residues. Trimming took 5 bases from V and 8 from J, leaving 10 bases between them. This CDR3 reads CASSPERDEQFF. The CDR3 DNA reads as TGTGCCAGCAGCCCTGAGCGCGATGAGCAGTTCTTC. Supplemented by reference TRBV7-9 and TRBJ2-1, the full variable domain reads DTGVSQNPRHKITKRGQNVTFRCDPISEHNRLYWYRQTLGQGPEFLTYFQNEAQLEKSRLLSDRFSAERPKGSFSTLEIQRTEQGDSAMYLCASSPERDEQFFGPGTRLTVL.

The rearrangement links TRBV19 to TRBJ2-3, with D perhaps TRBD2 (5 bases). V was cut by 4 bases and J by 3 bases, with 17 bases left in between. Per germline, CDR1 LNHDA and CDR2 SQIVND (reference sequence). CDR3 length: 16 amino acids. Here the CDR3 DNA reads TGTGCCAGTAGTACTCAGAGGAGGTCCCAAACAGATACGCAGTATTTT. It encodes CASSTQRRSQTDTQYF. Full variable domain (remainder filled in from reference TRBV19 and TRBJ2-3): DGGITQSPKYLFRKEGQNVTLSCEQNLNHDAMYWYRQDPGQGLRLIYYSQIVNDFQKGDIAEGYSVSREKKESFPLTVTSAQKNPTAFYLCASSTQRRSQTDTQYFGPGTRLTVL.

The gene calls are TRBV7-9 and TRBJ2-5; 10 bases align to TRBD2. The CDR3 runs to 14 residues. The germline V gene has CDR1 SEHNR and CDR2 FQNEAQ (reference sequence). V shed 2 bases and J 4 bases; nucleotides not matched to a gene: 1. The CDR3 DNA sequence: TGTGCCAGCAGCTTAACTAGCGGGATAGAGACCCAGTACTTC. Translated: CASSLTSGIETQYF.

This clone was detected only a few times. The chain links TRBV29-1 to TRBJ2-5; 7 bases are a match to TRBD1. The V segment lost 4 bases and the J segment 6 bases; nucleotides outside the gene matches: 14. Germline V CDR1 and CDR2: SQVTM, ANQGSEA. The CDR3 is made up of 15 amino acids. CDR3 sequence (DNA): TGCAGCGTTGTGCCTATAGGACAGGTACAACAGACCCAGTACTTC. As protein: CSVVPIGQVQQTQYF.

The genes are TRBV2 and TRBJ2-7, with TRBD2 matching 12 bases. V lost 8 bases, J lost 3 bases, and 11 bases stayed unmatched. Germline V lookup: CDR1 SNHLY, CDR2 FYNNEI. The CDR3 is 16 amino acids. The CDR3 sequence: CASFGRGLAGFYEQYF. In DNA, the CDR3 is TGTGCCAGCTTTGGACGGGGACTAGCGGGCTTCTACGAGCAGTACTTC.

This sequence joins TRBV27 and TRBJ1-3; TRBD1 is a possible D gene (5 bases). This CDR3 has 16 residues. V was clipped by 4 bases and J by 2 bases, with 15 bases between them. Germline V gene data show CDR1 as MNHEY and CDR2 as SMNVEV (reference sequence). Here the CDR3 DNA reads TGTGCCAGCAGTTCAGATCCGGGACTACCTGGAAACACCATATATTTT. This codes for CASSSDPGLPGNTIYF.

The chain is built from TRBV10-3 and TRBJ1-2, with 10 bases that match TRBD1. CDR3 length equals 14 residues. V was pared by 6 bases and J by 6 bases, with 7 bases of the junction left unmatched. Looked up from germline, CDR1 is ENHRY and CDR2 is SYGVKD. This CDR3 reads CAIRRGQGPDGYTF. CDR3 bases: TGTGCCATCAGACGGGGACAGGGGCCAGATGGCTACACCTTC.

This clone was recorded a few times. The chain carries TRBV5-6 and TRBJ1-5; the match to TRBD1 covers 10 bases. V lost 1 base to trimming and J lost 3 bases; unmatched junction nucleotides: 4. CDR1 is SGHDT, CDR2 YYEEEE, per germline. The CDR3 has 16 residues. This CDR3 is CASSLWDRGHNQPQHF. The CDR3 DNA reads TGTGCCAGCAGCTTGTGGGACAGGGGCCACAATCAGCCCCAGCATTTT.

The CDR3 nucleotides are TGTGCCAGCTCACCACCATCGCAAGAGACCCAGTACTTC. It yields the protein CASSPPSQETQYF. V and J are TRBV18 and TRBJ2-5; D not certain. CDR1 is KGHSH, CDR2 LQKENI, per germline. The CDR3 loop spans 13 amino acids. Trimming removed 0 bases from V and 2 bases from J, with 4 bases in between.

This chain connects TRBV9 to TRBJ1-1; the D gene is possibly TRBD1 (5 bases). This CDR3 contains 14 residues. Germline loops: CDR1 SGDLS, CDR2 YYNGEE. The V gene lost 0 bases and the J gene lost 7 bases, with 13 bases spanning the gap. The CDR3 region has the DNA TGTGCCAGCAGCGTAGCTACGGGGGGATATGAAGCTTTCTTT. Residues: CASSVATGGYEAFF.

DNA for the CDR3: TGTGCCAGCAGCGCAGGGGTTGCAGGTGGGATCTATGGCTACACCTTC. Translated: CASSAGVAGGIYGYTF. This chain connects TRBV2 to TRBJ1-2; a possible D gene is TRBD1 (6 bases). V dropped 6 bases and J dropped 4 bases, with 21 bases sitting between them. The length of the CDR3 is 16 residues. Per germline, CDR1 SNHLY and CDR2 FYNNEI.